The 15 T cell receptor beta chains listed next were all sequenced from one sample in a study of shared clonotypes between healthy human individuals. Here immunoSEQ multiplex PCR was the method, and the copy in TCRdb shows in-frame clones only, minus some. The sample has about 990,000 clones, around 78% seen once; the top ten hold roughly 0.65%. Input material: memory CD4+ T cells from PBMCs. This sample's subset: CD45RA-negative fraction. The receptors come from a man aged 18 to 30 in good health. Some clones in this sample may be carry-over from other donors' samples.

This clone was found once. A junction end diverges from the germline sequence, so it may reflect a read error. Distinct nucleotide sequences in the sample also encode this CDR3. The V call is TRBV5-1, the J call TRBJ2-2; TRBD1 agrees at 7 bases. CDR3 length: 15 residues. The germline V gene has CDR1 SGHRS and CDR2 YFSETQ. In DNA, the CDR3 is TGCGCCAGCAGCACCACAGGGGTTAACACCGGGGAGCTGTTCTTT. It specifies CASSTTGVNTGELFF.

This chain connects TRBV7-2 to TRBJ1-1; 11 bases agree with TRBD1. The germline CDR1 and CDR2 sequences are SGHTA and FQGNSA. The CDR3 spans 14 residues. Trimming removed 1 base from V and 11 bases from J; junction bases left unmatched: 6. In DNA, the CDR3 is TGTGCCAGCAGCTTAGACAGGGGACAGGGGGGCGCTTTCTTT. Translation gives CASSLDRGQGGAFF. Drawing the rest from reference TRBV7-2 and TRBJ1-1, the complete variable domain is GAGVSQSPSNKVTEKGKDVELRCDPISGHTALYWYRQSLGQGLEFLIYFQGNSAPDKSGLPSDRFSAERTGGSVSTLTIQRTQQEDSAVYLCASSLDRGQGGAFFGQGTRLTVV.

The chain uses TRBV19 and TRBJ1-2, with 10 bases aligning to TRBD1. CDR1 is LNHDA, CDR2 SQIVND, per germline (reference sequence). The CDR3 has 15 amino acids. V trimming: 4 bases; J trimming: 1 base; junction bases outside the gene matches: 3. CDR3 region: CASSTRTGGNYGYTF. The CDR3 region has the DNA TGTGCCAGTAGTACCCGGACAGGGGGTAACTATGGCTACACCTTC.

The chain combines TRBV28 with TRBJ2-7; D ambiguous. CDR1 and CDR2 from the germline V gene are MDHEN and SYDVKM. The length of the CDR3 is 15 residues. V shed 3 bases and J shed 0 bases, with 12 bases lying between them. The CDR3 bases are TGTGCCAGCAGTTTGTATCGAAAAAGCTCCTACGAGCAGTACTTC. It is translated as CASSLYRKSSYEQYF.

J is TRBJ2-3 and V is TRBV28; tentatively, D is TRBD2 (6 bases). V was trimmed by 3 bases and J by 4 bases, leaving 11 bases between them. CDR3 size: 14 residues. Germline V gene data show CDR1 as MDHEN and CDR2 as SYDVKM. CDR3 protein: CASSLGLRADTQYF. For the CDR3, the DNA is TGTGCCAGCAGTTTGGGACTCAGGGCAGATACGCAGTATTTT. The full variable domain, completed using reference TRBV28 and TRBJ2-3, is DVKVTQSSRYLVKRTGEKVFLECVQDMDHENMFWYRQDPGLGLRLIYFSYDVKMKEKGDIPEGYSVSREKKERFSLILESASTNQTSMYLCASSLGLRADTQYFGPGTRLTVL.

The V call is TRBV28, the J call TRBJ1-5; D not resolved. CDR3 length: 13 residues. V was pared by 2 bases and J by 4 bases, with 6 bases between. The germline gives CDR1 MDHEN, CDR2 SYDVKM. The CDR3 here is CASSLRRNQPQHF. The CDR3 nucleotides read TGTGCCAGCAGTTTACGCAGAAATCAGCCCCAGCATTTT.

The chain has TRBV4-3 and TRBJ1-1; D unresolved. Germline V gene data show CDR1 as LGHNA and CDR2 as YSLEER. The V and J ends lost 0 bases and 2 bases respectively, with 4 bases between them. CDR3 length equals 13 residues. The CDR3 DNA reads as TGCGCCAGCAGCCAAGACACTAACACTGAAGCTTTCTTT. Translation: CASSQDTNTEAFF.

This chain connects TRBV5-4 to TRBJ2-7; D possibly corresponds to TRBD1 (6 bases). The CDR3 has 14 amino acids. Germline V lookup: CDR1 SGHNT, CDR2 YYREEE (reference sequence). V dropped 4 bases and J dropped 4 bases, with 15 bases sitting between them. The CDR3, as DNA: TGTGCCAGCAGCAAAGGACAGCCGAATTACGAGCAGTACTTC. Translated, it gives CASSKGQPNYEQYF.

This sequence joins TRBV7-8 and TRBJ2-1; 10 positions match TRBD2. Germline CDR1 is SGHVS and CDR2 is FQNEAQ. V gave up 7 bases and J gave up 1 base; unmatched junction bases: 19. This CDR3 region has 20 residues. In nucleotides, the CDR3 is TGTGCCAGCAACGAGAGGCCTAGCGGGAGCTCCACTAAGTCCTACAATGAGCAGTTCTTC. It translates to CASNERPSGSSTKSYNEQFF.

The chain combines TRBV28 with TRBJ1-4; 11 nucleotides agree with TRBD1. CDR1 and CDR2 (germline): MDHEN, SYDVKM. CDR3 length: 14 amino acids. V lost 4 bases, J lost 8 bases, and 3 bases stayed unmatched. The CDR3 sequence: CASSWTGGNEKLFF. CDR3 bases: TGTGCCAGCAGTTGGACAGGGGGCAACGAAAAACTGTTTTTT.

The chain carries TRBV6-1 and TRBJ2-7; 8 bases line up with TRBD2. The CDR3 runs 12 residues. Germline trimming cut 6 bases from V and 13 bases from J; bases unmatched to any gene: 11. Germline V lookup: CDR1 MNHNS, CDR2 SASEGT. CDR3 coding DNA: TGTGCCAGCAGGGATTCAGCGACTAGCGAATACTTC. Translation: CASRDSATSEYF.

The chain couples TRBV28 to TRBJ1-2, with D possibly matching TRBD1 (5 bases). V dropped 10 bases and J dropped 4 bases, with 13 bases sitting between them. Germline V gives CDR1 MDHEN, CDR2 SYDVKM. The CDR3 has 12 amino acids. In DNA form, the CDR3 reads TGTGCCACCTCTCGGGGGATCTATGGCTACACCTTC. Its translation is CATSRGIYGYTF.

The rearrangement joins TRBV30 to TRBJ1-2; D not resolved. Germline CDR1 GTSNPN, CDR2 SVGIG (reference sequence). This CDR3 has 11 residues. Between the trimmed V and J ends, which lost 6 bases and 4 bases, there was a span of 9 bases. The CDR3 sequence: CACLGPYGYTF. The CDR3 DNA is TGTGCCTGTCTCGGGCCCTATGGCTACACCTTC. The full variable domain, completed using reference TRBV30 and TRBJ1-2, is SQTIHQWPATLVQPVGSPLSLECTVEGTSNPNLYWYRQAAGRGLQLLFYSVGIGQISSEVPQNLSASRPQDRQFILSSKKLLLSDSGFYLCACLGPYGYTFGSGTRLTVV.

In its sample, this clone was seen a few times. The chain employs TRBV19 and TRBJ1-4; possibly TRBD1 for D (5 bases). V was cut by 3 bases and J by 8 bases, with 19 bases left in between. The CDR3 covers 16 residues. Germline assignment: CDR1 LNHDA and CDR2 SQIVND (reference sequence). CDR3 sequence reads: CASSMSLWGRDEKLFF. CDR3 DNA: TGTGCCAGTAGTATGAGCCTCTGGGGAAGGGACGAAAAACTGTTTTTT.

This sequence joins TRBV11-2 and TRBJ2-5; tentative D call: TRBD1 (6 bases). Matching the DNA end better, TRBJ2-7 makes the J call doubtful. The CDR3 contains 16 residues. Germline lookup yields CDR1 SGHAT and CDR2 FQNNGV. The CDR3 is CASTVRQGNGPYEQYF. CDR3 nucleotide sequence: TGTGCCAGCACCGTCCGGCAGGGGAACGGGCCTTACGAGCAGTACTTC.